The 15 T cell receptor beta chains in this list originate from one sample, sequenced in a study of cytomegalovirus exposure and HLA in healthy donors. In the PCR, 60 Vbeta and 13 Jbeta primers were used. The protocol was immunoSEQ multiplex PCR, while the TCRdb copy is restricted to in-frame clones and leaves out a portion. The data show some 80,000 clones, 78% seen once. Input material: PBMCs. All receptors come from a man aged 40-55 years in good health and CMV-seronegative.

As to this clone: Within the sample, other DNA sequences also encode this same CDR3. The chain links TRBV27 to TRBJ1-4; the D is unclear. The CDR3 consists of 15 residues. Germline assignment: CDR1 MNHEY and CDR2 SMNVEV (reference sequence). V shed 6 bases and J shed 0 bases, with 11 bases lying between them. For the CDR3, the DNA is TGTGCCAGCAGCGACAAAACAGCAACTAATGAAAAACTGTTTTTT. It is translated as CASSDKTATNEKLFF.

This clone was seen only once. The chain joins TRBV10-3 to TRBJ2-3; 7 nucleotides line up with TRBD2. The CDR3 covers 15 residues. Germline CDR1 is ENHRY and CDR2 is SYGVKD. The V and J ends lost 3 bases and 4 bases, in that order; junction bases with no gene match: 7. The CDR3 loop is CAISDLAASADTQYF. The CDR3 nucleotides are TGTGCCATCAGTGATCTAGCGGCAAGCGCAGATACGCAGTATTTT.

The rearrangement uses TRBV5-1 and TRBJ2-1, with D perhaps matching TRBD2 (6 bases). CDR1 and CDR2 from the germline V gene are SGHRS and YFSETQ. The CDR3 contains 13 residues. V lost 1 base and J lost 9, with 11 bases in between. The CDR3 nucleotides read TGCGCCAGCAGCTTGAAACTAGCTGGTGAGCAGTTCTTC. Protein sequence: CASSLKLAGEQFF.

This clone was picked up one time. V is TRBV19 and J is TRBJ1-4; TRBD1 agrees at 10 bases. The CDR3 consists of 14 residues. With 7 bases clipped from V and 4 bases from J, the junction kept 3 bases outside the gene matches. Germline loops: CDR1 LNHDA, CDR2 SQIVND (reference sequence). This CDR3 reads CASMRTGGNEKLFF. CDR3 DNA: TGTGCCAGTATGAGGACAGGGGGTAATGAAAAACTGTTTTTT.

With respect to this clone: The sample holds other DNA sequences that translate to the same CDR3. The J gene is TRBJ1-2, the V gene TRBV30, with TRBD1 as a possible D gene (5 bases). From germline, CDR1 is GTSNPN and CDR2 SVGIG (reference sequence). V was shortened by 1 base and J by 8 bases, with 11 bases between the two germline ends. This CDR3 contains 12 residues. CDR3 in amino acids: CAWSGATGGYTF. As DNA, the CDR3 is TGTGCCTGGAGTGGAGCTACAGGAGGCTACACCTTC.

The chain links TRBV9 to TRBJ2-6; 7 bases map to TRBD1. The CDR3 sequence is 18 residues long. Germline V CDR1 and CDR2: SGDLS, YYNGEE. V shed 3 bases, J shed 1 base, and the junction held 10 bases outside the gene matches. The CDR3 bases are TGTGCCAGCAGCGGGGCCGGGACAGTTTTTTCTGGGGCCAACGTCCTGACTTTC. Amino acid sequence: CASSGAGTVFSGANVLTF. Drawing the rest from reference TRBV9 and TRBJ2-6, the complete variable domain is DSGVTQTPKHLITATGQRVTLRCSPRSGDLSVYWYQQSLDQGLQFLIQYYNGEERAKGNILERFSAQQFPDLHSELNLSSLELGDSALYFCASSGAGTVFSGANVLTFGAGSRLTVL.

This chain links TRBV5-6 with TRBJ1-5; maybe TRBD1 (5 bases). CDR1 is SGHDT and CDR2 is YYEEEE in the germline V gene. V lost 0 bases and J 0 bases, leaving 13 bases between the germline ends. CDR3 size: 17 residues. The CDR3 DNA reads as TGTGCCAGCAGCTTGGGTGGGGGGTCTTATAGCAATCAGCCCCAGCATTTT. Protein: CASSLGGGSYSNQPQHF.

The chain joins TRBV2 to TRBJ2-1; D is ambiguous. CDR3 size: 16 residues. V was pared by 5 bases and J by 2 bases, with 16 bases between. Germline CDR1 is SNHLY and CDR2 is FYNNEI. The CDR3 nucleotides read TGTGCCAGCAGTCTTAGGAGCGCGAGGCCCTACAATGAGCAGTTCTTC. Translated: CASSLRSARPYNEQFF. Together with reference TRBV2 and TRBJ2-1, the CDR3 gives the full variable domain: EPEVTQTPSHQVTQMGQEVILRCVPISNHLYFYWYRQILGQKVEFLVSFYNNEISEKSEIFDDQFSVERPDGSNFTLKIRSTKLEDSAMYFCASSLRSARPYNEQFFGPGTRLTVL.

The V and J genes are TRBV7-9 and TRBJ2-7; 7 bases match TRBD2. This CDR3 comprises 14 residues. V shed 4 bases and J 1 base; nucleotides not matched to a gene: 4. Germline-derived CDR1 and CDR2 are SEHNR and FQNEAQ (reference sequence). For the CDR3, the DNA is TGTGCCAGCAGCTCGGGGGACTATTCCTACGAGCAGTACTTC. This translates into CASSSGDYSYEQYF.

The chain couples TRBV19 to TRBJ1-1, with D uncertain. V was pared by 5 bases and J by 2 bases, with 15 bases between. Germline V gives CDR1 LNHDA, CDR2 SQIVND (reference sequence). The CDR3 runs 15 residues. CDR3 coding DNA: TGTGCCAGTAGTTACAATCGCAGACTAAACACTGAAGCTTTCTTT. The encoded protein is CASSYNRRLNTEAFF.

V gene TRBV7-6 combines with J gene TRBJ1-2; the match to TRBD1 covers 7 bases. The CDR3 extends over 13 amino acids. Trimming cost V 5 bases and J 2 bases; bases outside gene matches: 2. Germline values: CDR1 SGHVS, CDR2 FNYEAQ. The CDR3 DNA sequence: TGTGCCAGCAGCCCGGGACAGAACTATGGCTACACCTTC. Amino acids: CASSPGQNYGYTF.

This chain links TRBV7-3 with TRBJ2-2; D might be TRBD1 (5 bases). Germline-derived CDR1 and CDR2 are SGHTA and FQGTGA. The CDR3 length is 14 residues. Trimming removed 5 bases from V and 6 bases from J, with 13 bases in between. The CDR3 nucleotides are TGTGCCAGCAGCCAACTACAGGAATCCGGGGAGCTGTTTTTT. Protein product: CASSQLQESGELFF. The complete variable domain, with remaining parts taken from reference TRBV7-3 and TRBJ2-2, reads GAGVSQTPSNKVTEKGKYVELRCDPISGHTALYWYRQSLGQGPEFLIYFQGTGAADDSGLPNDRFFAVRPEGSVSTLKIQRTERGDSAVYLCASSQLQESGELFFGEGSRLTVL.

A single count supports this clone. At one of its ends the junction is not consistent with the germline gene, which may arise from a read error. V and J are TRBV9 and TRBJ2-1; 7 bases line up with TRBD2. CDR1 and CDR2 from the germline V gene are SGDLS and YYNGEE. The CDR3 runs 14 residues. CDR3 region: CASSVSGTINAQFF. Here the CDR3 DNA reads TGTGCCAGCAGCGTCAGCGGGACTATCAATGCGCAGTTCTTC.

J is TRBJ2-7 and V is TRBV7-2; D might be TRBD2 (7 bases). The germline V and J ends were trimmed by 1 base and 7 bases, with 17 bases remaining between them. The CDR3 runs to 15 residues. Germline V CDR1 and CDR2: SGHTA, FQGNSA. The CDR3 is CASSLVAGAQGEQYF. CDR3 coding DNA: TGTGCCAGCAGCTTAGTGGCGGGGGCGCAGGGAGAGCAGTACTTC.

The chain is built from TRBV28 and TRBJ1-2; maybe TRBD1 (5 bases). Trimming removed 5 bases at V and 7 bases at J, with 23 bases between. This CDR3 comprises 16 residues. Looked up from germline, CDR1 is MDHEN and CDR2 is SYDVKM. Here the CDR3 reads CASSTPGVGRGFGYTF. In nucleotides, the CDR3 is TGTGCCAGCAGTACCCCCGGGGTGGGGCGGGGGTTTGGCTACACCTTC.